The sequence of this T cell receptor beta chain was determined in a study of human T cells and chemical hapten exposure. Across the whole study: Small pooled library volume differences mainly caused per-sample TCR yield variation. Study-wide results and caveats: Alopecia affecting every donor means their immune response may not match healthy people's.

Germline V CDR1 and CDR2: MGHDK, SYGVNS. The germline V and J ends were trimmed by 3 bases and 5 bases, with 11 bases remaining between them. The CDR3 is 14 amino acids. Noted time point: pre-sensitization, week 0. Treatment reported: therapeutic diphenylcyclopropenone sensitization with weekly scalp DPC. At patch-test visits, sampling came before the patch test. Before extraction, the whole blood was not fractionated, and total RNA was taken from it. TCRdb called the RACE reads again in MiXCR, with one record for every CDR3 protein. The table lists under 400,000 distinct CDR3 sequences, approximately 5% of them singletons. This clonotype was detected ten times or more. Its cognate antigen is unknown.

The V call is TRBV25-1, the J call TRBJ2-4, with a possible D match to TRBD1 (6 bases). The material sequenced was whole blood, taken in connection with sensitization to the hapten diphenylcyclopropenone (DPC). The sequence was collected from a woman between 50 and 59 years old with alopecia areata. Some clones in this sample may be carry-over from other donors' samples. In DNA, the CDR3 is TGTGCCAGCAGTGACCGACAGGATCAAAACATTCAGTACTTC. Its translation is CASSDRQDQNIQYF.